Below are 20 T cell receptor beta chains sequenced from a single sample in a study of PD-1 blockade in classical Hodgkin lymphoma. Relapse after autologous stem cell transplantation occurred in every patient, and brentuximab vedotin exposure varied. The data were produced by immunoSEQ multiplex PCR, yet TCRdb's version contains in-frame clones alone and is incomplete. The sample holds approximately 59,000 clones; under 95% are singletons and the top ten take about 10%. The source material was peripheral blood mononuclear cells (PBMCs), sampled before the second cycle of nivolumab. The receptors were gathered from a human donor with classical Hodgkin lymphoma.

This clone appeared a single time. V is TRBV2 and J is TRBJ1-1, with a weak D call TRBD1 (6 bases). Germline CDR1 reads SNHLY; CDR2 reads FYNNEI. This CDR3 comprises 14 residues. V was shortened by 4 bases and J by 7 bases, with 16 bases between the two germline ends. CDR3: CASSGGAGVVEAFF. The CDR3 DNA reads TGTGCCAGCAGTGGGGGGGCAGGGGTAGTTGAAGCTTTCTTT.

The chain is built from TRBV5-8 and TRBJ2-7; no clear D. Trimming shortened V by 0 bases and J by 0 bases, and 7 bases separated the two germline ends. This CDR3 has 14 residues. Looked up from germline, CDR1 is SGHTS and CDR2 is YDEGEE. CDR3 sequence reads: CASSLGANSYEQYF. The CDR3 DNA reads TGTGCCAGCAGCTTGGGTGCTAACTCCTACGAGCAGTACTTC.

This clone was detected once. The V call is TRBV9, the J call TRBJ2-1; TRBD2 matches 8 bases. V lost 0 bases and J lost 9; bases outside the gene matches: 14. Germline CDR1 reads SGDLS; CDR2 reads YYNGEE. The CDR3 has 17 residues. The CDR3 sequence: CASSVEVGLVLISEQFF. CDR3 nucleotides: TGTGCCAGCAGCGTAGAGGTGGGACTAGTCCTGATCAGTGAGCAGTTCTTC. The full variable domain, with the rest looked up from reference TRBV9 and TRBJ2-1, is DSGVTQTPKHLITATGQRVTLRCSPRSGDLSVYWYQQSLDQGLQFLIQYYNGEERAKGNILERFSAQQFPDLHSELNLSSLELGDSALYFCASSVEVGLVLISEQFFGPGTRLTVL.

The V and J genes are TRBV7-8 and TRBJ1-2, with D possibly being TRBD1 (6 bases). Between the trimmed V and J ends, which lost 3 bases and 5 bases, there was a span of 13 bases. This CDR3 spans 14 amino acids. Germline V CDR1 and CDR2: SGHVS, FQNEAQ. This CDR3 is CASSFPGAAYGYTF. Written as DNA, the CDR3 is TGTGCCAGCAGCTTTCCGGGGGCTGCATATGGCTACACCTTC.

The chain recombines TRBV29-1 with TRBJ2-2; TRBD1 or TRBD2 may be the D gene (5 bases each). Germline V gives CDR1 SQVTM, CDR2 ANQGSEA. The CDR3 length is 14 residues. The V gene lost 3 bases and the J gene lost 2 bases, with 10 bases spanning the gap. The CDR3 is CSVDGGGNTGELFF. Written as DNA, the CDR3 is TGCAGCGTTGATGGTGGGGGAAACACCGGGGAGCTGTTTTTT.

V and J are TRBV7-9 and TRBJ2-2; D gene ambiguous. CDR3 length: 15 amino acids. CDR1 and CDR2 from the germline V gene are SEHNR and FQNEAQ (reference sequence). Trimming took off 5 bases at V and 4 bases at J, with 14 bases between the two ends. CDR3 DNA: TGTGCCAGCAGCCTCGGCACACCGGGCACCGGGGAGCTGTTTTTT. It codes for CASSLGTPGTGELFF.

This chain links TRBV2 with TRBJ2-3; the match to TRBD1 covers 9 bases. V lost 6 bases, J lost 3 bases, and 4 bases stayed unmatched. The CDR3 is 14 amino acids. From germline, CDR1 is SNHLY and CDR2 FYNNEI. CDR3 in amino acids: CASRGQGRTDTQYF. CDR3 sequence (DNA): TGTGCCAGCAGAGGACAGGGGAGAACAGATACGCAGTATTTT. The variable domain in full, with the rest retrieved from reference TRBV2 and TRBJ2-3, is EPEVTQTPSHQVTQMGQEVILRCVPISNHLYFYWYRQILGQKVEFLVSFYNNEISEKSEIFDDQFSVERPDGSNFTLKIRSTKLEDSAMYFCASRGQGRTDTQYFGPGTRLTVL.

The gene calls are TRBV13 and TRBJ2-1, with a possible D match to TRBD1 (7 bases). V was pared by 3 bases and J by 9 bases, with 15 bases between. The germline gives CDR1 PRHDT, CDR2 FYEKMQ (reference sequence). This CDR3 region has 14 residues. The CDR3 sequence is CASSLEGANSEQFF. The CDR3 bases are TGTGCCAGCAGCTTGGAGGGGGCCAACAGTGAGCAGTTCTTC.

This rearrangement joins TRBV10-3 to TRBJ2-6, with D tentatively TRBD2 (6 bases). In germline, CDR1 is ENHRY, CDR2 SYGVKD. The CDR3 spans 18 residues. Between the trimmed V and J ends, which lost 0 bases and 0 bases, there was a span of 12 bases. The CDR3 DNA reads as TGTGCCATCAGTGAGTCCGGGGGTAGAACCTCTGGGGCCAACGTCCTGACTTTC. Its translation is CAISESGGRTSGANVLTF.

The V and J genes are TRBV2 and TRBJ2-3; the D is unclear. CDR3 size: 13 residues. V lost 7 bases to trimming and J lost 0 bases, with 8 bases between them. Germline CDR1 reads SNHLY; CDR2 reads FYNNEI. In DNA form, the CDR3 reads TGTGCCAGCAAAGCAGCTAGCACAGATACGCAGTATTTT. Translated, it gives CASKAASTDTQYF.

This chain connects TRBV19 to TRBJ2-4; 7 bases fit TRBD1. Germline V gives CDR1 LNHDA, CDR2 SQIVND (reference sequence). J lost 11 bases, V lost 5 bases, and 6 bases had no gene match. The CDR3 loop spans 12 amino acids. CDR3 nucleotides: TGTGCCAGTAGTGCACAGGGGTTGGTTCAGTACTTC. Protein: CASSAQGLVQYF.

The rearrangement uses TRBV7-3 and TRBJ2-1, with TRBD2 matching over 13 bases. The V gene end was trimmed by 3 bases and the J gene end by 7 bases; junction bases not matched to a gene: 18. Germline CDR1 reads SGHTA; CDR2 reads FQGTGA. The CDR3 contains 20 residues. The CDR3 region is CASSFSLGLAGRPRGNEQFF. The CDR3, as DNA: TGTGCCAGCAGCTTTTCCTTGGGACTAGCGGGGAGGCCCCGGGGGAATGAGCAGTTCTTC.

The rearrangement uses TRBV7-6 and TRBJ2-2, with D perhaps assigned TRBD1 or TRBD2 (5 bases each). The CDR3 sequence is 18 residues long. Trimming stripped 2 bases from V and 1 base from J, with 17 bases between. Per germline, CDR1 SGHVS and CDR2 FNYEAQ. CDR3: CASSLKLGERRNTGELFF. As DNA, the CDR3 is TGTGCCAGCAGCTTAAAATTGGGGGAAAGGAGGAACACCGGGGAGCTGTTTTTT.

DNA of the CDR3: TGTGCCAGCAGTTGGACAGGCTCTGGAAACACCATATATTTT. Amino acid sequence: CASSWTGSGNTIYF. V gene TRBV28 combines with J gene TRBJ1-3; 7 bases fit TRBD1. This CDR3 has 14 residues. Per the germline V gene, CDR1 is MDHEN and CDR2 is SYDVKM. J was trimmed by 0 bases and V by 4 bases; bases with no gene match: 0.

The chain couples TRBV27 to TRBJ2-7, with 7 bases identical to TRBD1. Germline loops: CDR1 MNHEY, CDR2 SMNVEV (reference sequence). After removal of 8 bases from V and 5 bases from J, the junction contained 12 bases not matched to a gene. The CDR3 runs 14 residues. As DNA, the CDR3 is TGTGCCAGCGGTACGGGACAGCTAATCGACGAGCAGTACTTC. This encodes CASGTGQLIDEQYF.

The rearrangement joins TRBV6-1 to TRBJ2-3, with TRBD1 identical over 7 bases. This CDR3 is built from 14 residues. V trimming: 3 bases; J trimming: 5 bases; junction bases outside the gene matches: 5. Germline CDR1 reads MNHNS; CDR2 reads SASEGT. CDR3 residues: CASSDRDSLDTQYF. The CDR3 DNA reads TGTGCCAGCAGTGACCGGGACAGCCTAGATACGCAGTATTTT.

About this clone: Other DNA sequences in this sample translate to the same CDR3. J is TRBJ2-5 and V is TRBV29-1, with 12 bases lining up with TRBD2. Germline loops: CDR1 SQVTM, CDR2 ANQGSEA. CDR3 length equals 17 residues. J lost 1 base, V lost 4 bases, and 10 bases had no gene match. The CDR3 loop is CSVAGLAGGGPQETQYF. The CDR3 DNA reads as TGCAGCGTTGCCGGTCTAGCGGGAGGGGGGCCCCAAGAGACCCAGTACTTC.

The J gene is TRBJ2-7, the V gene TRBV18, with 9 bases fitting TRBD1. Germline V gene sequence: CDR1 KGHSH, CDR2 LQKENI. The CDR3 is 13 amino acids. The J segment lost 6 bases and the V segment lost 6 bases, leaving 6 bases of the junction unmatched. The CDR3, as DNA: TGTGCCAGCTCGCCCGGGACAGGGTCCGAGCAGTACTTC. Translating it yields CASSPGTGSEQYF. Supplemented by reference TRBV18 and TRBJ2-7, the full variable domain reads NAGVMQNPRHLVRRRGQEARLRCSPMKGHSHVYWYRQLPEEGLKFMVYLQKENIIDESGMPKERFSAEFPKEGPSILRIQQVVRGDSAAYFCASSPGTGSEQYFGPGTRLTVT.

Written as DNA, the CDR3 is TGTGCCACCACTGAGAAGGCCGGCACTGGGGAGCTGTTTTTT. Its translation is CATTEKAGTGELFF. The chain is built from TRBV15 and TRBJ2-2; unclear D gene. In germline, CDR1 is LNHNV, CDR2 YYDKDF (reference sequence). The CDR3 runs to 14 residues. Trimming pared 7 bases from V and 8 bases from J, leaving 17 bases between.

This chain uses TRBV28 with TRBJ2-2; possibly TRBD2 for D (7 bases). The CDR3 runs to 16 residues. Trimming shortened V by 5 bases and J by 5 bases, and 18 bases separated the two germline ends. CDR1 and CDR2 from the germline V gene are MDHEN and SYDVKM. The CDR3 bases are TGTGCCAGCAGTAGGGGGGGTAGAGGGATTACCGGGGAGCTGTTTTTT. Protein sequence: CASSRGGRGITGELFF. Variable domain in full (rest from reference TRBV28 and TRBJ2-2): DVKVTQSSRYLVKRTGEKVFLECVQDMDHENMFWYRQDPGLGLRLIYFSYDVKMKEKGDIPEGYSVSREKKERFSLILESASTNQTSMYLCASSRGGRGITGELFFGEGSRLTVL.